The source of this T cell receptor beta chain is a study of blood T cells in healthy people across ages. A J-beta primer mix and a sample-barcoded 5' primer were used in a second PCR of about 7 to 12 cycles. TCRdb reprocessed the 5' RACE reads with MiXCR, giving one entry per CDR3 protein. The sample lists 1.5 million to 2 million distinct CDR3 sequences, roughly 28% seen once, with more than 6% in the top ten. The V and J ends lost 3 bases and 5 bases respectively, with 8 bases between them. Germline CDR1 reads MNHEY; CDR2 reads SVGEGT. This CDR3 has 13 residues. The rearrangement uses TRBV6-2 or TRBV6-3 and TRBJ2-4; a possible D gene is TRBD1 (6 bases). The receptor comes from a young woman in good health. Input material: blood. The CDR3 here is CASSYPGENIQYF. The CDR3 DNA sequence: TGTGCCAGCAGTTATCCAGGGGAAAACATTCAGTACTTC.